The entry below gives a single T cell receptor (beta chain) sequence along with its context. Authors' data handling: Counts of nucleated cells, estimated from reference gene primer amplification, were obtained. Sequencing used immunoSEQ multiplex PCR; TCRdb keeps in-frame clones, though not all of them. V, J and clone size derive from that table, while D and trimming were established from the DNA sequence. The sample records roughly 300,000 clones, 81% being singletons. The data derive from a study of blood T cell repertoires in COVID-19. About the study: Collection of acute and convalescent COVID-19 samples took place in the United States, Italy and Spain. The analysed material was cDNA or gDNA that came from T cells, B-cell-depleted T cells, or PBMCs.

CDR3 length: 15 amino acids. J gave up 8 bases and V 6 bases, and 9 bases lay outside the gene matches. Germline CDR1 reads SEHNR; CDR2 reads FQNEAQ (reference sequence). This sequence was found in an older woman with active or convalescent COVID-19. The rearrangement uses TRBV7-9 and TRBJ2-1; 11 bases fit TRBD2. The source material was peripheral blood. The CDR3 DNA follows: TGTGCCAGCAGGAATAGCGGGGGGGTTGAGGATGAGCAGTTCTTC. This codes for CASRNSGGVEDEQFF.